These 32 T cell receptor beta chains share one sample of origin, sequenced in a study of CD8 T cells in Susac syndrome. RNA totalling about 0.5 to 1 ug underwent reverse transcription with random hexamers. One entry per CDR3 protein results from TCRdb running MiXCR on the immunoSEQ multiplex PCR reads. The sample records a few hundred thousand distinct CDR3 sequences, around 85% being singletons. Sequenced: CD8+ T cells from PBMCs. The source of these receptors is a human donor with multiple sclerosis.

The count of this clonotype is one. V usage is TRBV20-1 and J usage is TRBJ2-1; D may correspond to TRBD1 or TRBD2 (6 bases each). Between the trimmed V and J ends, which lost 6 bases and 6 bases, there was a span of 12 bases. Per germline, CDR1 DFQATT and CDR2 SNEGSKA (reference sequence). The CDR3 is made up of 12 amino acids. The CDR3 is CSAGGKSNEQFF. CDR3 bases: TGCAGTGCCGGGGGCAAAAGCAATGAGCAGTTCTTC.

The rearrangement joins TRBV14 to TRBJ2-5; 12 bases are shared with TRBD2. The CDR3 length is 19 residues. With 0 bases clipped from V and 4 bases from J, the junction kept 12 bases outside the gene matches. Germline V gene lookup returns CDR1 SGHDN and CDR2 FVKESK. The DNA of the CDR3 is TGTGCCAGCAGCCAAGAATGGAGGGCCGAACTAGCGGGAGGAGAGACCCAGTACTTC. Amino acid sequence: CASSQEWRAELAGGETQYF.

This chain uses TRBV11-2 with TRBJ2-7; D unresolved. V was trimmed by 5 bases and J by 3 bases, leaving 14 bases between them. CDR1 SGHAT and CDR2 FQNNGV come from the germline V gene. The CDR3 is 14 residues long. The CDR3 protein is CASSLPGSLYEQYF. The CDR3 DNA sequence: TGTGCCAGCAGCCTACCGGGTTCCCTCTACGAGCAGTACTTC.

In its sample, this clonotype was seen a few times. The rearrangement uses TRBV27 and TRBJ1-2, with D unresolved. The CDR3 loop spans 13 amino acids. CDR1 and CDR2 (germline): MNHEY, SMNVEV (reference sequence). Trimming removed 3 bases from V and 0 bases from J, with 5 bases in between. The CDR3 protein is CASSFSTNYGYTF. In nucleotides, the CDR3 is TGTGCCAGCAGTTTTTCTACTAACTATGGCTACACCTTC.

The CDR3 reads CASSQEDRSEQYF. The CDR3 bases are TGTGCCAGCAGCCAAGAGGACAGGTCAGAGCAGTACTTC. The chain carries TRBV7-9 and TRBJ2-7; 7 bases match TRBD1. CDR3 length equals 13 residues. Trimming took 5 bases from V and 7 from J; bases not matched to a gene: 8. The V gene's germline CDR1 is SEHNR and CDR2 FQNEAQ (reference sequence).

The chain joins TRBV15 to TRBJ1-5, with D uncertain. The V and J ends lost 3 bases and 1 base respectively, with 10 bases between them. The CDR3 is 15 residues long. Germline loops: CDR1 LNHNV, CDR2 YYDKDF (reference sequence). The CDR3: CATSSWTGSNQPQHF. The CDR3 bases are TGTGCCACCAGCAGTTGGACGGGGAGCAATCAGCCCCAGCATTTT.

The chain couples TRBV7-9 to TRBJ2-5; 7 bases line up with TRBD1. The trim removed 2 bases at V and 1 base at J, leaving 7 bases unmatched. The CDR3 runs 16 residues. Per germline, CDR1 SEHNR and CDR2 FQNEAQ (reference sequence). The CDR3 sequence is CASSLQTGQLQETQYF. CDR3 in DNA: TGTGCCAGCAGCTTACAGACGGGACAGCTCCAAGAGACCCAGTACTTC.

This clonotype was counted a few times. J is TRBJ2-2 and V is TRBV2; D not resolved. Looked up from germline, CDR1 is SNHLY and CDR2 is FYNNEI. Trimming stripped 4 bases from V and 6 bases from J, with 6 bases between. CDR3 size: 12 residues. In DNA form, the CDR3 reads TGTGCCAGCAGTGGGTATCCCGGGGAGCTGTTTTTT. Its protein product is CASSGYPGELFF.

This clonotype was detected a few times. This chain uses TRBV6-4 with TRBJ2-3; 8 positions agree with TRBD2. There are 15 residues in the CDR3. Germline V gives CDR1 MRHNA, CDR2 SNTAGT. V lost 4 bases, J lost 0 bases, and 3 bases stayed unmatched. In DNA, the CDR3 is TGTGCCAGCAGTGTTACTAGCGGTAGCACAGATACGCAGTATTTT. Protein sequence: CASSVTSGSTDTQYF.

The V and J genes are TRBV20-1 and TRBJ1-1, with 9 positions matching TRBD1. This CDR3 is built from 15 residues. From germline, CDR1 is DFQATT and CDR2 SNEGSKA (reference sequence). The J segment lost 1 base and the V segment lost 1 base, leaving 4 bases of the junction unmatched. Here the CDR3 reads CSARGRDRANTEAFF. Written as DNA, the CDR3 is TGCAGTGCTAGAGGTCGGGACAGGGCGAACACTGAAGCTTTCTTT.

The genes are TRBV7-9 and TRBJ2-6; weak D call: TRBD1 (6 bases). Trimming left V 2 bases short and J 4 bases short, with 12 bases between. The germline V gene encodes CDR1 SEHNR and CDR2 FQNEAQ (reference sequence). CDR3 size: 16 residues. CDR3 DNA sequence: TGTGCCAGCAGCTTAAAGCAGGGGCCGGGGGCCAACGTCCTGACTTTC. This translates into CASSLKQGPGANVLTF.

This CDR3 reads CASSPPGGQGTYEQYF. DNA for the CDR3: TGTGCCAGCAGCCCCCCCGGGGGACAGGGGACCTACGAGCAGTACTTC. The genes are TRBV14 and TRBJ2-7, with TRBD1 identical over 10 bases. The germline CDR1 and CDR2 sequences are SGHDN and FVKESK. V lost 4 bases to trimming and J lost 2 bases; unmatched junction nucleotides: 8. This CDR3 is 16 amino acids long.

The chain recombines TRBV30 with TRBJ1-1; TRBD1 might be the D (5 bases). Germline lookup yields CDR1 GTSNPN and CDR2 SVGIG (reference sequence). The CDR3 loop spans 13 amino acids. Trimming removed 0 bases at V and 6 bases at J, with 11 bases between. CDR3 sequence (DNA): TGTGCCTGGAGTGTAATGGGGACGTCTGAAGCTTTCTTT. Protein product: CAWSVMGTSEAFF.

The count of this clonotype is one. J is TRBJ1-1 and V is TRBV29-1; D possibly corresponds to TRBD1 (5 bases). Germline-derived CDR1 and CDR2 are SQVTM and ANQGSEA. The length of the CDR3 is 13 residues. V was pared by 8 bases and J by 4 bases, with 17 bases between. CDR3 DNA: TGCAGCCCTAAGGGGAGGGAGGGCACTGAAGCTTTCTTT. As protein: CSPKGREGTEAFF.

The table lists this clonotype with a count of one. The chain is built from TRBV5-1 and TRBJ2-4; D uncertain. The CDR3 is 14 amino acids. Trimming stripped 3 bases from V and 1 base from J, with 8 bases between. The germline V gene encodes CDR1 SGHRS and CDR2 YFSETQ. The CDR3: CASSSLAAKNIQYF. In nucleotides, the CDR3 is TGCGCCAGCAGCTCCCTTGCGGCCAAAAACATTCAGTACTTC.

The V gene is TRBV3-1, the J gene TRBJ2-1; D is unresolved. The V end was cut by 8 bases, the J end by 8 bases, with 13 bases between. CDR1 and CDR2 (germline): LGHDT, YNNKEL (reference sequence). The CDR3 contains 12 residues. The CDR3 DNA reads TGTGCCAGCGGATCTCGGGTCGATGAGCAGTTCTTC. Its protein is CASGSRVDEQFF.

This chain connects TRBV19 to TRBJ2-1; D gene uncertain. Germline V lookup: CDR1 LNHDA, CDR2 SQIVND (reference sequence). This CDR3 region has 15 residues. Trimming took off 3 bases at V and 4 bases at J, with 13 bases between the two ends. The chain's CDR3 is CASSIQGDSYNEQFF. CDR3 nucleotides: TGTGCCAGTAGTATCCAAGGAGATTCTTACAATGAGCAGTTCTTC.

The chain uses TRBV28 and TRBJ1-2; D ambiguous. This CDR3 has 15 residues. Trimming shortened V by 5 bases and J by 8 bases, and 21 bases separated the two germline ends. Germline-derived CDR1 and CDR2 are MDHEN and SYDVKM. The CDR3 loop is CASSALHGPTVGYTF. The CDR3 nucleotides are TGTGCCAGCAGTGCACTCCATGGGCCAACCGTCGGCTACACCTTC.

The chain combines TRBV10-3 with TRBJ2-1, with 7 positions matching TRBD2. The V and J ends lost 7 bases and 0 bases, in that order; junction bases with no gene match: 0. The CDR3 covers 13 residues. Per the germline V gene, CDR1 is ENHRY and CDR2 is SYGVKD. The CDR3 loop is CAIKRDSYNEQFF. DNA of the CDR3: TGTGCCATCAAGCGGGACTCCTACAATGAGCAGTTCTTC.

In its sample, this clonotype was seen a few times. The chain couples TRBV24-1 to TRBJ2-1; 7 nucleotides align to TRBD1. The germline CDR1 and CDR2 sequences are KGHDR and SFDVKD. The length of the CDR3 is 16 residues. V lost 5 bases to trimming and J lost 0 bases; unmatched junction nucleotides: 6. CDR3 loop: CATSGTGGSSYNEQFF. In DNA, the CDR3 is TGTGCCACCAGTGGGACAGGCGGCAGCTCCTACAATGAGCAGTTCTTC.

The CDR3: CASSAQYGEQFF. The DNA for the CDR3 is TGTGCCAGCAGCGCGCAGTACGGTGAGCAGTTCTTC. The gene calls are TRBV9 and TRBJ2-1, with D uncertain. V shed 3 bases and J shed 9 bases, with 10 bases lying between them. The CDR3 spans 12 residues. CDR1 is SGDLS and CDR2 is YYNGEE in the germline V gene.

The chain links TRBV5-1 to TRBJ1-4; perhaps TRBD1 as D (6 bases). This CDR3 is built from 15 residues. Germline lookup yields CDR1 SGHRS and CDR2 YFSETQ. Trimming took 5 bases from V and 1 from J, leaving 12 bases between them. CDR3 sequence reads: CASRSGGGTNEKLFF. The DNA of the CDR3 is TGCGCCAGCAGATCGGGGGGCGGAACTAATGAAAAACTGTTTTTT.

This chain uses TRBV20-1 with TRBJ2-3; the D is unclear. The CDR3 has 14 residues. Trimming took 0 bases from V and 1 from J, leaving 8 bases between them. The V gene's germline CDR1 is DFQATT and CDR2 SNEGSKA (reference sequence). Written as DNA, the CDR3 is TGCAGTGCTAGAGATGATCCCGGCACAGATACGCAGTATTTT. Encoded protein: CSARDDPGTDTQYF.

This chain joins TRBV20-1 and TRBJ1-1; 7 nucleotides line up with TRBD1. The V and J ends lost 0 bases and 8 bases, in that order; junction bases with no gene match: 3. This CDR3 is 12 amino acids long. Germline V gives CDR1 DFQATT, CDR2 SNEGSKA (reference sequence). The CDR3, as DNA: TGCAGTGCTAGAGACGGGGACAGCGAAGCTTTCTTT. This translates into CSARDGDSEAFF.

The chain links TRBV4-1 to TRBJ2-7, with D maybe TRBD1 (6 bases). Germline V gives CDR1 MGHRA, CDR2 YSYEKL. The germline V and J ends were trimmed by 6 bases and 0 bases, with 15 bases remaining between them. The CDR3 loop spans 15 amino acids. The CDR3 is CASSQTGDHSYEQYF. The CDR3 DNA sequence: TGCGCCAGCAGTCAGACAGGAGATCACTCCTACGAGCAGTACTTC.

The chain uses TRBV9 and TRBJ2-3; 13 bases are shared with TRBD2. The V gene's germline CDR1 is SGDLS and CDR2 YYNGEE. Germline trimming cut 0 bases from V and 3 bases from J; bases unmatched to any gene: 4. The CDR3 runs to 17 residues. The CDR3 nucleotides are TGTGCCAGCAGCGTAGTCGGACTAGCGGGAGAGACAGATACGCAGTATTTT. This translates into CASSVVGLAGETDTQYF. The whole variable domain, filled in from reference TRBV9 and TRBJ2-3, reads DSGVTQTPKHLITATGQRVTLRCSPRSGDLSVYWYQQSLDQGLQFLIQYYNGEERAKGNILERFSAQQFPDLHSELNLSSLELGDSALYFCASSVVGLAGETDTQYFGPGTRLTVL.

This clonotype was seen a single time. The chain employs TRBV4-1 and TRBJ1-4; D not resolved. This CDR3 is built from 15 residues. Germline V lookup: CDR1 MGHRA, CDR2 YSYEKL. Trimming left V 3 bases short and J 0 bases short, with 8 bases between. CDR3 in amino acids: CASSQGSATNEKLFF. The CDR3 DNA sequence: TGCGCCAGCAGCCAGGGAAGTGCAACTAATGAAAAACTGTTTTTT.

The V and J genes are TRBV28 and TRBJ2-1, with a weak D call TRBD1 (5 bases). V lost 3 bases to trimming and J lost 3 bases, with 9 bases between them. Germline CDR1 reads MDHEN; CDR2 reads SYDVKM. The CDR3 has 14 amino acids. CDR3 nucleotide sequence: TGTGCCAGCAGTTTGGGGCGCTTCTACAATGAGCAGTTCTTC. It translates to CASSLGRFYNEQFF.

As to this clonotype: An end of the junction does not agree with germline; a read error may underlie this. This chain uses TRBV12-3 or TRBV12-4 with TRBJ1-3; 7 positions match TRBD1. This CDR3 spans 13 amino acids. The CDR3 is CASIKGQENAIYF. CDR3 in DNA: TGTGCCAGCATCAAAGGACAGGAAAACGCCATATATTTT.

V gene TRBV25-1 combines with J gene TRBJ2-7; possible D gene TRBD2, 6 bases. Trimming pared 3 bases from V and 0 bases from J, leaving 15 bases between. The V gene's germline CDR1 is MGHDK and CDR2 SYGVNS. The CDR3 is 16 amino acids. The DNA of the CDR3 is TGTGCCAGCAGTGACGGGGGACTTTTCTCCTCCTACGAGCAGTACTTC. Amino acid sequence: CASSDGGLFSSYEQYF.

This chain links TRBV27 with TRBJ2-7; TRBD1 agrees at 9 bases. With V trimmed by 7 bases and J by 3 bases, 10 bases remained unmatched. Germline V CDR1 and CDR2: MNHEY, SMNVEV (reference sequence). The CDR3 has 15 residues. The CDR3 DNA reads TGTGCCAGCACTTCGGGACAGGGCCTCCTCTACGAGCAGTACTTC. It is translated as CASTSGQGLLYEQYF.

The chain employs TRBV15 and TRBJ1-2, with D possibly TRBD1 on 5 matching bases. The CDR3 totals 13 residues. From germline, CDR1 is LNHNV and CDR2 YYDKDF (reference sequence). V lost 5 bases and J 3 bases, leaving 10 bases between the germline ends. The CDR3 DNA reads as TGTGCCACCAGCGATGGGGGGTACTATGGCTACACCTTC. Protein sequence: CATSDGGYYGYTF.